The TCR beta chain under discussion was sequenced for a study of monozygotic twins with inflammatory bowel disease. The CDR3 consists of 13 residues. Germline CDR1 and CDR2: SGDLS and YYNGEE. TCRdb re-called the 5' RACE reads, yielding one record per CDR3 amino acid sequence without DNA. Reported are 420,000 or so distinct CDR3 sequences; the ten largest clones contain about 2.3%. In regard to this clonotype: Its target is unknown.

Study-wide results and caveats: Researchers reported no repertoire similarity difference between concordant and discordant twins, possibly from limited power. Among IBD patients, TCRbeta diversity (inverse Simpson) was lower than in healthy co-twins.

The receptor was derived from a human donor with ulcerative colitis or Crohn's disease, or a healthy co-twin of an affected twin (not recorded which). The chain recombines TRBV9 with TRBJ1-2; as DNA is missing, the TRBD1 call by TCRdb cannot be tested. Sequenced: blood. Here the CDR3 reads CASSGTGLFGYTF. Full variable domain (outside the CDR3, taken from reference TRBV9 and TRBJ1-2): DSGVTQTPKHLITATGQRVTLRCSPRSGDLSVYWYQQSLDQGLQFLIQYYNGEERAKGNILERFSAQQFPDLHSELNLSSLELGDSALYFCASSGTGLFGYTFGSGTRLTVV.